The sequence of this T cell receptor beta chain was determined in a study of blood T cell repertoires in COVID-19. Study information: The United States, Italy and Spain provided the acute and convalescent COVID-19 samples.

This CDR3 has 12 residues. Germline V gene data show CDR1 as SGHRS and CDR2 as YFSETQ. The V end was cut by 0 bases, the J end by 6 bases, with 6 bases between. Assay used: immunoSEQ multiplex PCR; TCRdb lists only in-frame clones, some missing. The sample yields about 250,000 clones, 70% to 90% seen once. The sequenced sample consisted of peripheral blood. The chain is built from TRBV5-1 and TRBJ1-2, with D uncertain. The receptor comes from a man aged 18-30 years with active or convalescent COVID-19. The CDR3 bases are TGCGCCAGCAGCTTGGCGAGGGATGGCTACACCTTC. Protein product: CASSLARDGYTF. Complete variable domain (other parts from reference TRBV5-1 and TRBJ1-2): KAGVTQTPRYLIKTRGQQVTLSCSPISGHRSVSWYQQTPGQGLQFLFEYFSETQRNKGNFPGRFSGRQFSNSRSEMNVSTLELGDSALYLCASSLARDGYTFGSGTRLTVV.